A single sample gave rise to the 26 T cell receptor beta chains below, sequenced in a study of blood T cells in healthy people across ages. A second PCR, run for roughly 7 to 12 cycles, used a sample-barcoded 5' primer plus a J-beta primer mix. TCRdb redid the calling of the 5' RACE reads with MiXCR, one entry per CDR3 protein. The sample holds 1.5 million to 2 million distinct CDR3 sequences, about 35% seen once. Sequenced input: blood. The receptors were sampled from a woman between 25 and 40 years old in good health.

This clonotype was picked up a small number of times. This chain connects TRBV5-1 to TRBJ2-1, with 9 bases lining up with TRBD2. The V gene end was trimmed by 5 bases and the J gene end by 8 bases; junction bases not matched to a gene: 11. CDR3 length: 15 amino acids. Germline V gene data show CDR1 as SGHRS and CDR2 as YFSETQ. For the CDR3, the DNA is TGCGCCAGCAGGATACTAGCGGGTGGGTTGGATGAGCAGTTCTTC. It codes for CASRILAGGLDEQFF.

The chain combines TRBV5-1 with TRBJ2-7; D is unresolved. In germline, CDR1 is SGHRS, CDR2 YFSETQ. The CDR3 length is 15 residues. With 4 bases removed from V and 12 bases from J, the gap between germline ends came to 26 bases. The CDR3 here is CASSNPTYGQASTYF. The CDR3 region has the DNA TGCGCCAGCAGCAACCCTACTTACGGGCAGGCAAGTACGTACTTC. The complete variable domain, with remaining parts taken from reference TRBV5-1 and TRBJ2-7, reads KAGVTQTPRYLIKTRGQQVTLSCSPISGHRSVSWYQQTPGQGLQFLFEYFSETQRNKGNFPGRFSGRQFSNSRSEMNVSTLELGDSALYLCASSNPTYGQASTYFGPGTRLTVT.

The chain joins TRBV5-1 to TRBJ1-2; D not certain. The length of the CDR3 is 14 residues. Between the trimmed V and J ends, which lost 3 bases and 3 bases, there was a span of 12 bases. Germline-derived CDR1 and CDR2 are SGHRS and YFSETQ. CDR3 coding DNA: TGCGCCAGCAGCTGGGAGCCGGGTCACTATGGCTACACCTTC. It yields the protein CASSWEPGHYGYTF.

Only a few counts were recorded for this clonotype. The chain is built from TRBV6-1 and TRBJ2-7, with TRBD1 matching over 7 bases. Per germline, CDR1 MNHNS and CDR2 SASEGT. With V trimmed by 3 bases and J by 4 bases, 3 bases remained unmatched. The CDR3 runs 13 residues. CDR3 DNA sequence: TGTGCCAGCAGTGAGCACAGGGGATACGAGCAGTACTTC. Its protein product is CASSEHRGYEQYF.

The CDR3: CSAQTSGNTDTQYF. Here the CDR3 DNA reads TGCAGTGCTCAGACTAGCGGGAACACAGATACGCAGTATTTT. V and J are TRBV20-1 and TRBJ2-3; 11 bases map to TRBD2. The J segment lost 2 bases and the V segment lost 5 bases, leaving 3 bases of the junction unmatched. The CDR3 loop spans 14 amino acids. Germline values: CDR1 DFQATT, CDR2 SNEGSKA (reference sequence).

The rearrangement links TRBV7-2 to TRBJ2-3; TRBD2 aligns across 9 bases. The CDR3 loop spans 17 amino acids. Germline V gives CDR1 SGHTA, CDR2 FQGNSA. Trimming cost V 1 base and J 6 bases; bases outside gene matches: 11. The CDR3 here is CASSLGGASGKLDTQYF. CDR3 coding DNA: TGTGCCAGCAGCTTAGGAGGGGCTAGCGGGAAACTGGATACGCAGTATTTT.

V and J are TRBV20-1 and TRBJ1-1, with D uncertain. Trimming removed 4 bases at V and 0 bases at J, with 12 bases between. The germline CDR1 and CDR2 sequences are DFQATT and SNEGSKA (reference sequence). The CDR3 runs to 14 residues. The CDR3: CSANWGGMNTEAFF. The DNA for the CDR3 is TGCAGTGCTAACTGGGGAGGGATGAACACTGAAGCTTTCTTT.

This clonotype has only a few counts. This chain joins TRBV28 and TRBJ2-3, with 8 bases lining up with TRBD1. Trimming took 5 bases from V and 0 from J; bases not matched to a gene: 7. Germline loops: CDR1 MDHEN, CDR2 SYDVKM. The CDR3 runs 16 residues. CDR3 loop: CASSITQGASTDTQYF. The CDR3 DNA follows: TGTGCCAGCAGTATTACCCAGGGGGCCAGCACAGATACGCAGTATTTT.

The chain joins TRBV5-1 to TRBJ2-3; D unresolved. The V end was cut by 0 bases, the J end by 2 bases, with 10 bases between. This CDR3 has 15 residues. Per the germline V gene, CDR1 is SGHRS and CDR2 is YFSETQ. CDR3 loop: CASSLGGTPTDTQYF. CDR3 in DNA: TGCGCCAGCAGCTTGGGAGGCACCCCCACAGATACGCAGTATTTT.

This clonotype was seen a handful of times. The chain recombines TRBV20-1 with TRBJ2-3; the match to TRBD2 covers 12 bases. V dropped 5 bases and J dropped 0; count of bases not matched to a gene: 12. This CDR3 contains 18 residues. From germline, CDR1 is DFQATT and CDR2 SNEGSKA (reference sequence). Here the CDR3 DNA reads TGCAGTGCTCCACAGCTAGCGGGGGGGCGTTCTAGCACAGATACGCAGTATTTT. Its protein product is CSAPQLAGGRSSTDTQYF.

This clonotype was detected a few times. The chain joins TRBV5-6 to TRBJ2-1, with 8 bases aligning to TRBD1. The J segment lost 4 bases and the V segment lost 7 bases, leaving 7 bases of the junction unmatched. Looked up from germline, CDR1 is SGHDT and CDR2 is YYEEEE. This CDR3 region has 14 residues. CDR3 bases: TGTGCCAGCCGATTGGGGACAGGTTACAATGAGCAGTTCTTC. This gives the protein CASRLGTGYNEQFF.

The CDR3 DNA sequence: TGTGCCAGCCAAGGAGCGGGAGCGGGTAATGAGCAGTTCTTC. This codes for CASQGAGAGNEQFF. The V gene is TRBV6-6, the J gene TRBJ2-1; TRBD2 matches at 8 bases. This CDR3 comprises 14 residues. Germline assignment: CDR1 MNHNY and CDR2 SVGAGI (reference sequence). The J segment lost 7 bases and the V segment lost 8 bases, leaving 10 bases of the junction unmatched.

Only a few counts were recorded for this clonotype. CDR3 amino acids: CASSQEVGASYEQYF. The CDR3 DNA follows: TGTGCCAGCAGCCAAGAGGTGGGAGCGTCCTACGAGCAGTACTTC. The chain employs TRBV3-1 and TRBJ2-7; a possible D gene is TRBD2 (5 bases). Germline-derived CDR1 and CDR2 are LGHDT and YNNKEL (reference sequence). This CDR3 region has 15 residues. Trimming left V 0 bases short and J 1 base short, with 10 bases between.

The chain has TRBV9 and TRBJ1-1; D gene unclear. Germline lookup yields CDR1 SGDLS and CDR2 YYNGEE. Deletions cut 7 bases from V and 0 bases from J, with 13 bases between. This CDR3 comprises 14 residues. CDR3 loop: CASGRSGMNTEAFF. In DNA, the CDR3 is TGTGCCAGCGGGCGAAGTGGTATGAACACTGAAGCTTTCTTT.

In regard to this clonotype: Given a much more abundant clone one base away, this may be a read error. The chain is built from TRBV3-1 and TRBJ2-5; 7 bases map to TRBD2. Trimming cost V 0 bases and J 2 bases; bases outside gene matches: 6. CDR3 size: 16 residues. CDR1 LGHDT and CDR2 YNNKEL come from the germline V gene (reference sequence). This CDR3 is CASSQDTAGPQETQYF. CDR3 sequence (DNA): TGTGCCAGCAGCCAAGACACAGCGGGACCTCAAGAGACCCAGTACTTC.

The V gene is TRBV28, the J gene TRBJ2-1, with D possibly matching TRBD1 (6 bases). Near its end, the DNA agrees better with TRBJ2-7, so the J call may be wrong. This CDR3 is built from 14 residues. CDR1 and CDR2 from the germline V gene are MDHEN and SYDVKM. The CDR3 sequence: CASRGGQSYREQYF. The CDR3 coding sequence is TGTGCCAGCAGGGGTGGACAGTCCTACAGGGAGCAGTACTTC.

The J gene is TRBJ1-2, the V gene TRBV21-1; TRBD1, the table's D call, lacks a check against the DNA. TRBV21-1 is recorded as a pseudogene. The CDR3 spans 13 residues. CDR3 amino acids: CASRGTGEDGYTF. CDR3 in DNA: TGTGCCAGCAGAGGGACAGGGGAAGATGGCTACACCTTC.

A few counts support this clonotype. This chain uses TRBV20-1 with TRBJ1-5; no clear D gene. Trimming took off 5 bases at V and 4 bases at J, with 12 bases between the two ends. The CDR3 is made up of 13 amino acids. CDR1 and CDR2 (germline): DFQATT, SNEGSKA (reference sequence). CDR3 sequence (DNA): TGCAGTGCTCGAAATGCAGAAAATCAGCCCCAGCATTTT. This sequence encodes CSARNAENQPQHF.

The V call is TRBV5-6, the J call TRBJ2-5; the D call may be TRBD1 or TRBD2 (6 bases each). Trimming stripped 2 bases from V and 1 base from J, with 18 bases between. The CDR3 is made up of 17 amino acids. The germline CDR1 and CDR2 sequences are SGHDT and YYEEEE. The CDR3 sequence: CASSLLDLRGPQETQYF. In nucleotides, the CDR3 is TGTGCCAGCAGCTTATTGGACCTCCGGGGGCCCCAAGAGACCCAGTACTTC.

Note on this clonotype: At one of its ends the junction is not consistent with the germline gene, which may arise from a read error. The chain couples TRBV7-3 to TRBJ2-3, with TRBD2 identical over 8 bases. There are 15 residues in the CDR3. The germline gives CDR1 SGHTA, CDR2 FQGTGA. The CDR3 sequence: CASSVTGGATDTQYF. The CDR3 bases are TGTGCCAGCAGCGTAACCGGGGGGGCGACAGATACGCAGTATTTT.

This clonotype was counted between two and nine times. The chain couples TRBV7-9 to TRBJ2-5, with 7 bases aligning to TRBD1. V trimming: 5 bases; J trimming: 4 bases; junction bases outside the gene matches: 4. Per the germline V gene, CDR1 is SEHNR and CDR2 is FQNEAQ (reference sequence). The CDR3 totals 13 residues. CDR3 DNA sequence: TGTGCCAGCAGCACGGGACAGATAGAGACCCAGTACTTC. Encoded protein: CASSTGQIETQYF.

The rearrangement uses TRBV13 and TRBJ2-4; D possibly matches TRBD1 or TRBD2 (6 bases each). Matching the DNA end better, TRBJ2-7 makes the J call doubtful. The germline V gene has CDR1 PRHDT and CDR2 FYEKMQ (reference sequence). This CDR3 has 14 residues. CDR3 in DNA: TGTGCTATCAGTCGGCGGGACATCGCCTACGAGCAGTACTTC. Translating gives CAISRRDIAYEQYF.

This clonotype was counted between two and nine times. The rearrangement links TRBV4-1 to TRBJ2-7; 9 nucleotides agree with TRBD1. V lost 4 bases, J lost 0 bases, and 7 bases stayed unmatched. This CDR3 has 16 amino acids. The germline gives CDR1 MGHRA, CDR2 YSYEKL. The CDR3 DNA is TGCGCCAGCAGCCTGGCGGGACAGGGAAGCTCCTACGAGCAGTACTTC. It specifies CASSLAGQGSSYEQYF.

V gene TRBV10-3 combines with J gene TRBJ2-5; 7 nucleotides match TRBD1. J lost 4 bases, V lost 6 bases, and 5 bases had no gene match. CDR1 is ENHRY and CDR2 is SYGVKD in the germline V gene. This CDR3 has 13 amino acids. Here the CDR3 DNA reads TGTGCCATCAGGAAGGGGGCTGGAGAGACCCAGTACTTC. It yields the protein CAIRKGAGETQYF.

The CDR3 bases are TGTGCCAGCAGCCAGACTAGCGGGAAGAACGAGCAGTACTTC. Protein sequence: CASSQTSGKNEQYF. V and J are TRBV5-5 and TRBJ2-7, with 11 bases that match TRBD2. The CDR3 extends over 14 amino acids. Germline V gene sequence: CDR1 SGHKS, CDR2 YYEKEE (reference sequence). V was clipped by 4 bases and J by 5 bases; unmatched bases: 5.

This clonotype was picked up a small number of times. The gene calls are TRBV6-5 and TRBJ2-1, with 12 bases that match TRBD2. Trimming removed 4 bases from V and 4 bases from J; junction bases left unmatched: 8. Germline CDR1 MNHEY, CDR2 SVGAGI. CDR3 length equals 17 residues. The DNA of the CDR3 is TGTGCCAGCAGTTCTAGCGGGAGGGCCATGGGGTACAATGAGCAGTTCTTC. Its protein product is CASSSSGRAMGYNEQFF.